This T cell receptor beta chain was sequenced in a study of T cell repertoires and HLA-DP antigens. Study at large: Average DNA input: around 230 ng for CD137+CD4+ sorts, 950 to 1,500 ng pre-culture.

CD4+ T cells, purified by negative selection, averaged 97.7% purity. As for this clone: Its antigen is as yet unknown.

The J segment lost 6 bases and the V segment lost 7 bases, leaving 9 bases of the junction unmatched. Germline CDR1 GTSNPN, CDR2 SVGIG (reference sequence). The CDR3 sequence is 14 residues long. Deep-resolution sequencing targeted approximately 220,000 T cell genomes in pre-culture CD4+ samples. This table comes from immunoSEQ multiplex PCR, and its TCRdb copy is limited to in-frame clones, with some not included. This sample has about 89,000 clones, with approximately 86% found just once. The V and J genes are TRBV30 and TRBJ2-1; 10 nucleotides line up with TRBD1. The TCR sequence derives from a man aged 45-60 years in good health and CMV-seronegative. The specimen was CD4+ T cells from PBMCs. DNA for the CDR3: TGTGCCTTCTCACCGGGACAGGGGTTCAATGAGCAGTTCTTC. Residues: CAFSPGQGFNEQFF.